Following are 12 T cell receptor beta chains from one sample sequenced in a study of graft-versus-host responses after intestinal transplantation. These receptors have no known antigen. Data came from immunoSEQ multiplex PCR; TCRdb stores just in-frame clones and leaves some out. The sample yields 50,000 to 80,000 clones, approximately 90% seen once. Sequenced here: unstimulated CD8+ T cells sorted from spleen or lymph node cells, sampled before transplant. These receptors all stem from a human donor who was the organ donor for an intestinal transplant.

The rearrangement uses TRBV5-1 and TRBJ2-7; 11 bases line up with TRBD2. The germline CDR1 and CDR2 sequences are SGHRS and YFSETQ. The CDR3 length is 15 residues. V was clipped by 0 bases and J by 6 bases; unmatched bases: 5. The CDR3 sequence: CASSLVVLAGVEQYF. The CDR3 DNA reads TGCGCCAGCAGCTTGGTTGTACTAGCGGGAGTCGAGCAGTACTTC.

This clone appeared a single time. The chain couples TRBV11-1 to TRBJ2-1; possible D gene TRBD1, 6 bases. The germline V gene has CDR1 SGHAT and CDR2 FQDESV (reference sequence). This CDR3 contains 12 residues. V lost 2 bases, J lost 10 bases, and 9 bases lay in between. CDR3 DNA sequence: TGTGCCAGCAGCTTAACCGGGACAGAGCAGTTCTTC. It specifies CASSLTGTEQFF. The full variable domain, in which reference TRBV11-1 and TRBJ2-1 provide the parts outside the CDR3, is EAEVAQSPRYKITEKSQAVAFWCDPISGHATLYWYRQILGQGPELLVQFQDESVVDDSQLPKDRFSAERLKGVDSTLKIQPAELGDSAMYLCASSLTGTEQFFGPGTRLTVL.

CDR3 protein: CASSQLQGYQPQHF. CDR3 sequence (DNA): TGCGCCAGCAGCCAACTACAGGGGTATCAGCCCCAGCATTTT. V gene TRBV4-1 combines with J gene TRBJ1-5; 7 nucleotides agree with TRBD1. The junction had 3 bases not matched to a gene; V was cut back by 2 bases and J by 5 bases. The length of the CDR3 is 14 residues. CDR1 and CDR2 (germline): MGHRA, YSYEKL.

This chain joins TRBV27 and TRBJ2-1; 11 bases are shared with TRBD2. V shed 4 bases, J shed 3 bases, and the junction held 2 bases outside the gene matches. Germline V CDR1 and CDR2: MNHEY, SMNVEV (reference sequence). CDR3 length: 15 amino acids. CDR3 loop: CASSSGTSGYNEQFF. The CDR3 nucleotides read TGTGCCAGCAGTTCGGGGACTAGCGGCTACAATGAGCAGTTCTTC.

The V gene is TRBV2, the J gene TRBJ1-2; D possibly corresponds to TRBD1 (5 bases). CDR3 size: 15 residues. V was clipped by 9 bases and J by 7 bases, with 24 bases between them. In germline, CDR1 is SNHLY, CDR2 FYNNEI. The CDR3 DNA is TGTGCCAGGACCCCCGGCCGGGGGGTTAAGGTTGGCTACACCTTC. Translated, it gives CARTPGRGVKVGYTF.

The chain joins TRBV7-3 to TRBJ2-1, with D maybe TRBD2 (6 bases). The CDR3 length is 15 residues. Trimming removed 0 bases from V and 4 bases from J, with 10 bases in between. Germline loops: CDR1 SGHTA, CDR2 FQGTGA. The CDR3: CASSLTSGEYNEQFF. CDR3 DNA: TGTGCCAGCAGCTTAACCTCGGGGGAGTACAATGAGCAGTTCTTC.

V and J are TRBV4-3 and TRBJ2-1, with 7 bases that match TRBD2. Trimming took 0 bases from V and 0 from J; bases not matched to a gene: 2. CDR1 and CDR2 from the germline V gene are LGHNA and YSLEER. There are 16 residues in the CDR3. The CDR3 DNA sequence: TGCGCCAGCAGCCAAGATCGGACTAGCTCCTACAATGAGCAGTTCTTC. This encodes CASSQDRTSSYNEQFF.

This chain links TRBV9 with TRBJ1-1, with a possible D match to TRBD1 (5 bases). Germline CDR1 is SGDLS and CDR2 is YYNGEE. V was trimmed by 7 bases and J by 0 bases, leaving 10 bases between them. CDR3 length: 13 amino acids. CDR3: CASQGGLNTEAFF. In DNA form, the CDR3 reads TGTGCCAGCCAGGGAGGATTGAACACTGAAGCTTTCTTT.

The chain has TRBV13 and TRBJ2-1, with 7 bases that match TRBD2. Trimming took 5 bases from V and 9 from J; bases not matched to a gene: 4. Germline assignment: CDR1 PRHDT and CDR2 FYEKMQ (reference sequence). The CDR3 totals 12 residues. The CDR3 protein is CASSLPGGEQFF. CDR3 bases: TGTGCCAGCAGCCTCCCGGGGGGTGAGCAGTTCTTC.

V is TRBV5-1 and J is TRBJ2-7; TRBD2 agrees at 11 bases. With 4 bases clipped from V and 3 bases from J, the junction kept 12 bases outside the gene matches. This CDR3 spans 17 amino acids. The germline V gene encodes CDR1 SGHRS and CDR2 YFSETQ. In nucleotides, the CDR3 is TGCGCCAGCAGCGCCGGAGGAGGTAGCGGGAGGGACTACGAGCAGTACTTC. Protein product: CASSAGGGSGRDYEQYF.

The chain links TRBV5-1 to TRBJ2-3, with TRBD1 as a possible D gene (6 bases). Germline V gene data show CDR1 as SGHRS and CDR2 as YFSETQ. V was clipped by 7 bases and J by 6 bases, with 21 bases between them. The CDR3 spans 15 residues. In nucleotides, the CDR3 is TGCGCCAGCTGGGTCGGACAGACCCCTTCGGATACGCAGTATTTT. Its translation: CASWVGQTPSDTQYF.

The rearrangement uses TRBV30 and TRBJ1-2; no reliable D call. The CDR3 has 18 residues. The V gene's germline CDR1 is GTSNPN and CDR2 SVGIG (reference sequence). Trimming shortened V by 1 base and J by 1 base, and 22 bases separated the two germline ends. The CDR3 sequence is CAWSAPPKTEHINYGYTF. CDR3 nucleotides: TGTGCCTGGAGTGCCCCCCCGAAGACGGAGCATATTAACTATGGCTACACCTTC.